One and the same sample provided the 25 T cell receptor beta chains below, sequenced in a study of CD8 T cells in ankylosing spondylitis. One entry per CDR3 protein results from TCRdb running MiXCR on the 5' RACE reads. This sample yields 290,000 or so distinct CDR3 sequences, of which about 20% are seen a single time; 3.5% belongs to the top ten. Sample: blood, either unsorted or a sorted T cell fraction (not recorded which). The receptors stem from a female donor with ankylosing spondylitis or in good health (not recorded which).

This clonotype was seen just once. This chain links TRBV7-2 with TRBJ2-7; 7 bases fit TRBD2. The CDR3 totals 15 residues. J gave up 3 bases and V 5 bases, and 10 bases lay outside the gene matches. The V gene's germline CDR1 is SGHTA and CDR2 FQGNSA. The CDR3 region is CASSPEGGRSYEQYF. Here the CDR3 DNA reads TGTGCCAGCAGCCCCGAGGGCGGGAGAAGCTACGAGCAGTACTTC.

V is TRBV20-1 and J is TRBJ2-7; 8 bases are a match to TRBD1. Germline V gene data show CDR1 as DFQATT and CDR2 as SNEGSKA (reference sequence). This CDR3 is 17 amino acids long. Unmatched junction bases numbered 16, after V lost 1 base and J lost 5 bases. CDR3 DNA: TGCAGTGCTAGAGGAGAACATCCCAAACTGACAGGGGACGAGCAGTACTTC. The encoded protein is CSARGEHPKLTGDEQYF.

This rearrangement joins TRBV12-3 or TRBV12-4 to TRBJ1-2; no reliable D call. CDR3 length: 14 amino acids. V dropped 3 bases and J dropped 8 bases, with 16 bases sitting between them. The DNA of the CDR3 is TGTGCCAGCAGTTTGAGGAGGTCTCACCCGGGCTACACCTTC. As protein: CASSLRRSHPGYTF.

This clonotype was observed a few times. One end of the junction does not line up with germline, which may come from a read error. This chain links TRBV7-3 with TRBJ2-2; possibly TRBD2 for D (6 bases). The CDR3 runs 13 residues. In germline, CDR1 is SGHTA, CDR2 FQGTGA. Written as DNA, the CDR3 is TGTGCCAGCAGCCCTTTGCAGGGACGGGAGCTGTTTTTC. Encoded protein: CASSPLQGRELFF.

This clonotype has more than one count but fewer than ten. J is TRBJ2-7 and V is TRBV20-1; D might be TRBD1 (5 bases). CDR1 DFQATT and CDR2 SNEGSKA come from the germline V gene (reference sequence). Trimming pared 6 bases from V and 2 bases from J, leaving 8 bases between. The CDR3 has 11 amino acids. The CDR3 nucleotides read TGCAGTGCCACGGACACCTACGAGCAGTACTTC. Amino acid sequence: CSATDTYEQYF.

The chain combines TRBV7-9 with TRBJ2-7; D is perhaps TRBD2 (6 bases). Between the trimmed V and J ends, which lost 4 bases and 7 bases, there was a span of 26 bases. From germline, CDR1 is SEHNR and CDR2 FQNEAQ (reference sequence). The CDR3 loop spans 17 amino acids. The DNA of the CDR3 is TGTGCCAGCAGCTCCCTACTTACCAGCGGCTACGGAGGGGAGCAGTACTTC. Amino acids: CASSSLLTSGYGGEQYF.

In DNA, the CDR3 is TGTGCCACCCGCTTGGGACAGGGTCCCCCAGGCGTTGGTGAGCAGTACTTC. Protein sequence: CATRLGQGPPGVGEQYF. J is TRBJ2-7 and V is TRBV10-3; 9 bases line up with TRBD1. CDR3 length: 17 residues. Germline assignment: CDR1 ENHRY and CDR2 SYGVKD. With 10 bases clipped from V and 7 bases from J, the junction kept 23 bases outside the gene matches.

This clonotype was detected a few times. This rearrangement joins TRBV3-1 to TRBJ2-7; D uncertain. The CDR3 spans 14 residues. Between the trimmed V and J ends, which lost 1 base and 5 bases, there was a span of 12 bases. The germline gives CDR1 LGHDT, CDR2 YNNKEL (reference sequence). For the CDR3, the DNA is TGTGCCAGCAGCCAAGGTGGTCTAGTTAACGAGCAGTACTTC. Protein product: CASSQGGLVNEQYF.

The chain recombines TRBV21-1 with TRBJ2-7; the tabulated D call, TRBD2, remains unverified against the DNA. TRBV21-1 is designated a pseudogene. The CDR3 has 16 residues. CDR3 amino acids: CASSKWSQGLAYEQYF. Here the CDR3 DNA reads TGTGCCAGCAGCAAATGGTCACAGGGACTAGCTTACGAGCAGTACTTC.

This clonotype has a count of ten or more. This rearrangement joins TRBV29-1 to TRBJ2-1, with TRBD2 matching 10 bases. The CDR3 loop spans 12 amino acids. The junction had 6 bases not matched to a gene; V was cut back by 7 bases and J by 9 bases. CDR1 and CDR2 (germline): SQVTM, ANQGSEA. For the CDR3, the DNA is TGCAGCGCGACCGGGACTAGCGTTGAGCAGTTCTTC. As protein: CSATGTSVEQFF.

About this clonotype: One base away lies a much larger clone, so this may be a sequencing read error. This chain links TRBV9 with TRBJ2-3; D ambiguous. There are 16 residues in the CDR3. The V gene's germline CDR1 is SGDLS and CDR2 YYNGEE. V gave up 0 bases and J gave up 0 bases, with 11 bases separating them. The DNA for the CDR3 is TGTGCCAGCAGCGTAGTGAGTAGCAGTAGCACAGATACGCAGTATTTT. This gives the protein CASSVVSSSSTDTQYF. Full variable domain (remainder filled in from reference TRBV9 and TRBJ2-3): DSGVTQTPKHLITATGQRVTLRCSPRSGDLSVYWYQQSLDQGLQFLIQYYNGEERAKGNILERFSAQQFPDLHSELNLSSLELGDSALYFCASSVVSSSSTDTQYFGPGTRLTVL.

This clonotype was found a few times. The chain combines TRBV2 with TRBJ1-5; 10 bases map to TRBD1. Per the germline V gene, CDR1 is SNHLY and CDR2 is FYNNEI. This CDR3 has 15 residues. The ends lost 4 bases at V and 5 bases at J; junction bases unmatched: 5. CDR3 coding DNA: TGTGCCAGCAGTGGGACAGGGGGGCCTTATCAGCCCCAGCATTTT. Translating gives CASSGTGGPYQPQHF.

The chain's CDR3 is CASQGRGTEAFF. As DNA, the CDR3 is TGTGCCAGCCAAGGGAGGGGGACTGAAGCTTTCTTT. The genes are TRBV3-1 and TRBJ1-1; the D gene is possibly TRBD1 (6 bases). This CDR3 has 12 amino acids. Germline CDR1 reads LGHDT; CDR2 reads YNNKEL (reference sequence). V lost 8 bases, J lost 5 bases, and 12 bases lay in between.

V is TRBV7-9 and J is TRBJ2-7, with a tentative D call TRBD2 (5 bases). CDR1 is SEHNR and CDR2 is FQNEAQ in the germline V gene (reference sequence). This CDR3 comprises 15 residues. Trimming pared 1 base from V and 2 bases from J, leaving 12 bases between. The CDR3 protein is CASSLVGSPPYEQYF. CDR3 DNA sequence: TGTGCCAGCAGCTTAGTTGGGAGTCCCCCCTACGAGCAGTACTTC.

The CDR3 loop reads CASSLVPLPGLAGNEQYF. CDR3 DNA sequence: TGCGCCAGCAGCTTGGTACCTCTCCCTGGACTAGCGGGGAACGAGCAGTACTTC. The chain is built from TRBV5-1 and TRBJ2-7; 12 nucleotides agree with TRBD2. The CDR3 contains 18 residues. Germline loops: CDR1 SGHRS, CDR2 YFSETQ. Germline trimming cut 0 bases from V and 5 bases from J; bases unmatched to any gene: 12. Drawing the rest from reference TRBV5-1 and TRBJ2-7, the complete variable domain is KAGVTQTPRYLIKTRGQQVTLSCSPISGHRSVSWYQQTPGQGLQFLFEYFSETQRNKGNFPGRFSGRQFSNSRSEMNVSTLELGDSALYLCASSLVPLPGLAGNEQYFGPGTRLTVT.

The chain joins TRBV5-2 to TRBJ2-7; the DNA was not used to check the table's D call, TRBD1. TRBV5-2 is assigned pseudogene status. This CDR3 contains 12 residues. In DNA form, the CDR3 reads TGTGCCAGCGAACGGGACGGCTACGAGCAGTACTTC. It translates to CASERDGYEQYF.

The chain employs TRBV20-1 and TRBJ2-5; 10 bases agree with TRBD2. Per the germline V gene, CDR1 is DFQATT and CDR2 is SNEGSKA (reference sequence). Trimming took 6 bases from V and 5 from J; bases not matched to a gene: 9. The CDR3 runs to 14 residues. CDR3 nucleotides: TGCAGTGCCCGGAGCGGGAGGGCCCTGGAGACCCAGTACTTC. Residues: CSARSGRALETQYF.

The chain combines TRBV15 with TRBJ1-2; D not certain. CDR1 is LNHNV and CDR2 is YYDKDF in the germline V gene (reference sequence). The CDR3 has 15 amino acids. V was shortened by 0 bases and J by 0 bases, with 8 bases between the two germline ends. CDR3 sequence (DNA): TGTGCCACCAGCAGAGAGATGGTAGCTAACTATGGCTACACCTTC. Protein product: CATSREMVANYGYTF.

This chain joins TRBV9 and TRBJ2-3, with D hard to call. This CDR3 has 14 residues. The V gene lost 3 bases and the J gene lost 2 bases, with 10 bases spanning the gap. Germline V CDR1 and CDR2: SGDLS, YYNGEE. The CDR3 coding sequence is TGTGCCAGCAGCGAAGGCCCCCACACAGATACGCAGTATTTT. It yields the protein CASSEGPHTDTQYF. The full variable domain, rest sourced from reference TRBV9 and TRBJ2-3, is DSGVTQTPKHLITATGQRVTLRCSPRSGDLSVYWYQQSLDQGLQFLIQYYNGEERAKGNILERFSAQQFPDLHSELNLSSLELGDSALYFCASSEGPHTDTQYFGPGTRLTVL.

This clonotype was observed a handful of times. CDR3 loop: CASSLDSGRDTQYF. In DNA form, the CDR3 reads TGCGCCAGCAGCTTGGATTCAGGGCGGGATACGCAGTATTTT. The rearrangement links TRBV5-1 to TRBJ2-3; a weak D match, TRBD1 (5 bases). Germline-derived CDR1 and CDR2 are SGHRS and YFSETQ. The germline V and J ends were trimmed by 0 bases and 6 bases, with 11 bases remaining between them. The CDR3 length is 14 residues.

The chain couples TRBV2 to TRBJ2-3, with 13 bases fitting TRBD2. Germline-derived CDR1 and CDR2 are SNHLY and FYNNEI. Trimming removed 8 bases from V and 0 bases from J; junction bases left unmatched: 2. The CDR3 has 15 amino acids. The CDR3 sequence: CASGTSGISTDTQYF. CDR3 coding DNA: TGTGCCAGCGGGACTAGCGGGATCAGCACAGATACGCAGTATTTT.

This clonotype was detected a few times. The chain has TRBV20-1 and TRBJ2-1; TRBD2 might be the D (5 bases). This CDR3 contains 14 residues. With 4 bases removed from V and 0 bases from J, the gap between germline ends came to 10 bases. Germline assignment: CDR1 DFQATT and CDR2 SNEGSKA (reference sequence). CDR3 protein: CSAKDLSSYNEQFF. The CDR3 DNA reads TGCAGTGCTAAGGACTTGAGCTCCTACAATGAGCAGTTCTTC.

This chain uses TRBV6-1 with TRBJ2-7, with D tentatively TRBD2 (5 bases). The germline CDR1 and CDR2 sequences are MNHNS and SASEGT. The CDR3 spans 13 residues. The ends were cut back, 3 bases at V and 7 bases at J, with 13 bases in the middle. The CDR3 DNA is TGTGCCAGCAGTGACCGGGAACGGAGGGAGCAGTACTTC. This codes for CASSDRERREQYF.

This clonotype was detected many times. The rearrangement uses TRBV29-1 and TRBJ2-1; 9 positions agree with TRBD1. The CDR3 consists of 14 residues. CDR1 is SQVTM and CDR2 is ANQGSEA in the germline V gene. V lost 7 bases to trimming and J lost 9 bases; unmatched junction nucleotides: 13. The CDR3 DNA sequence: TGCAGCGCAACCGGGACAGGGATGGTGGGTGAGCAGTTCTTC. It translates to CSATGTGMVGEQFF.

At least ten counts were recorded for this clonotype. J is TRBJ1-5 and V is TRBV25-1, with D uncertain. Trimming removed 2 bases at V and 3 bases at J, with 5 bases between. CDR3 size: 13 residues. Germline V gene data show CDR1 as MGHDK and CDR2 as SYGVNS. CDR3 amino acids: CASSEAINQPQHF. In DNA, the CDR3 is TGTGCCAGCAGTGAAGCCATCAATCAGCCCCAGCATTTT.